A selection of T cell receptor beta chains follows, all from one sample in a study of CD8+ T cells in alopecia areata. Libraries were prepared by immunoSEQ multiplex PCR; TCRdb keeps only in-frame clonotypes and omits some of them. The sample shows approximately 180,000 clones, about 63% of them seen only once. The sequencing here drew on CD4+ T cells sorted from blood, taken at week 0. The receptors were gathered from a human donor with alopecia areata. Both conserved end residues are part of each CDR3. D genes are given only for firm matches. Clone size is given for some rows only: seen once, a few or many times, or a class if the clone is expanded.

cdr3_aa: CASSAVGLGRGEQYF
cdr3_nt: TGTGCCAGCAGCGCGGTGGGACTTGGCCGGGGCGAGCAGTACTTC
clone_size: .
j_call: TRBJ2-7
v_call: TRBV7-6
d_call: .
cdr3_length: 15

cdr3_aa: CASTTPRGDGYTF
cdr3_nt: TGTGCCAGCACCACGCCCAGGGGGGATGGCTACACCTTC
clone_size: .
j_call: TRBJ1-2
v_call: TRBV2
d_call: TRBD1
cdr3_length: 13

cdr3_aa: CASSLRENQPQHF
cdr3_nt: TGTGCCAGCAGTCTTAGAGAGAATCAGCCCCAGCATTTT
clone_size: .
j_call: TRBJ1-5
v_call: TRBV6-5
d_call: .
cdr3_length: 13

cdr3_aa: CASSMKMNTEAFF
cdr3_nt: TGCGCCAGCAGCATGAAAATGAACACTGAAGCTTTCTTT
clone_size: .
j_call: TRBJ1-1
v_call: TRBV10-1
d_call: .
cdr3_length: 13

cdr3_aa: CASSLSSSGNTIYF
cdr3_nt: TGTGCCAGCAGCTTATCAAGCTCTGGAAACACCATATATTTT
clone_size: few
j_call: TRBJ1-3
v_call: TRBV7-9
d_call: .
cdr3_length: 14

cdr3_aa: CSVIPFETEAFF
cdr3_nt: TGCAGCGTTATACCGTTCGAGACTGAAGCTTTCTTT
clone_size: .
j_call: TRBJ1-1
v_call: TRBV29-1
d_call: .
cdr3_length: 12

cdr3_aa: CAWTLGQGNYGYTF
cdr3_nt: TGTGCCTGGACCCTGGGACAGGGTAACTATGGCTACACCTTC
clone_size: .
j_call: TRBJ1-2
v_call: TRBV30
d_call: TRBD1
cdr3_length: 14

cdr3_aa: CASSRQGMDFTDTQYF
cdr3_nt: TGTGCCAGCAGCCGACAGGGCATGGACTTCACAGATACGCAGTATTTT
clone_size: few
j_call: TRBJ2-3
v_call: TRBV5-6
d_call: TRBD1
cdr3_length: 16

cdr3_aa: CASSLDRVNEQFF
cdr3_nt: TGCGCCAGCAGCTTGGATAGGGTAAATGAGCAGTTCTTC
clone_size: once
j_call: TRBJ2-1
v_call: TRBV5-1
d_call: .
cdr3_length: 13

cdr3_aa: CASSLVGEIGELFF
cdr3_nt: TGTGCCAGCAGCTTAGTCGGGGAAATCGGGGAGCTGTTTTTT
clone_size: .
j_call: TRBJ2-2
v_call: TRBV11-2
d_call: .
cdr3_length: 14

cdr3_aa: CASSLQGRTEAFF
cdr3_nt: TGTGCCAGCAGTTTACAGGGGAGGACTGAAGCTTTCTTT
clone_size: .
j_call: TRBJ1-1
v_call: TRBV27
d_call: .
cdr3_length: 13

cdr3_aa: CASSLDGTGQETQYF
cdr3_nt: TGCGCCAGCAGCTTGGATGGGACAGGTCAAGAGACCCAGTACTTC
clone_size: few
j_call: TRBJ2-5
v_call: TRBV5-1
d_call: TRBD1
cdr3_length: 15

cdr3_aa: CASSPLPATNEKLFF
cdr3_nt: TGTGCCAGCTCACCGCTTCCTGCAACTAATGAAAAACTGTTTTTT
clone_size: few
j_call: TRBJ1-4
v_call: TRBV18
d_call: .
cdr3_length: 15